These 2 T cell receptor beta chains share one sample of origin, sequenced in a study of blood T cells in healthy people across ages. Through a sample-barcoded 5' primer and a J-beta primer mix, a second PCR was run for roughly 6 to 12 cycles. TCRdb re-called the 5' RACE reads with MiXCR, one entry per CDR3 protein. The table includes hundreds of thousands of distinct CDR3 sequences, roughly 21% detected once. The sequenced material came from blood. The receptors come from a man in his 70s in good health.

This clonotype was observed a handful of times. The chain combines TRBV27 with TRBJ2-2, with no clear D. Trimming took 3 bases from V and 4 from J, leaving 9 bases between them. The CDR3 is 14 residues long. The germline CDR1 and CDR2 sequences are MNHEY and SMNVEV (reference sequence). CDR3 DNA sequence: TGTGCCAGCAGTTTTCGAGAGTTCACCGGGGAGCTGTTTTTT. It translates to CASSFREFTGELFF.

The CDR3 spells CASSPDRVQSTDTQYF. The CDR3 DNA is TGTGCCAGCAGTCCGGACAGGGTGCAAAGCACAGATACGCAGTATTTT. The V call is TRBV6-6, the J call TRBJ2-3; 8 bases map to TRBD1. The CDR3 is made up of 16 amino acids. V lost 5 bases and J lost 0; bases outside the gene matches: 7. Germline V gives CDR1 MNHNY, CDR2 SVGAGI (reference sequence).